The 3 T cell receptor beta chains below come from one sample, sequenced in a study of identical twins. TCRdb called the 5' RACE reads again in MiXCR, with one record for every CDR3 protein. Here the sample spans a few hundred thousand distinct CDR3 sequences, approximately 8.3% being singletons. Another study also made use of these data, one on yellow fever vaccine responses in identical twins.

Sequencing used CD8+ T cells sorted from blood. The receptor set was obtained from a woman between 18 and 29 years old in good health.

CDR3 in amino acids: CASSQVEQGNQPQHF. The CDR3 DNA follows: TGCGCCAGCAGCCAAGTGGAACAGGGGAATCAGCCCCAGCATTTT. The chain couples TRBV4-1 to TRBJ1-5; 7 nucleotides match TRBD1. CDR1 is MGHRA, CDR2 YSYEKL, per germline. The CDR3 is 15 amino acids. V shed 1 base, J shed 4 bases, and the junction held 4 bases outside the gene matches.

This clonotype has a count of ten or more. V and J are TRBV5-1 and TRBJ2-5; 13 bases are a match to TRBD2. CDR3 length equals 15 residues. Per the germline V gene, CDR1 is SGHRS and CDR2 is YFSETQ. V was pared by 4 bases and J by 4 bases, with 4 bases of the junction left unmatched. The CDR3: CASSPGTSGTETQYF. In DNA, the CDR3 is TGCGCCAGCAGCCCGGGGACTAGCGGGACAGAGACCCAGTACTTC.

The table lists this clonotype with many counts. This chain links TRBV7-2 with TRBJ2-5; perhaps D is TRBD1 or TRBD2 (5 bases each). In germline, CDR1 is SGHTA, CDR2 FQGNSA. V was trimmed by 2 bases and J by 2 bases, leaving 18 bases between them. The CDR3 length is 17 residues. CDR3 DNA: TGTGCCAGCAGCTTACTTTCGACCGGGACCCGGCAAGAGACCCAGTACTTC. Residues: CASSLLSTGTRQETQYF.